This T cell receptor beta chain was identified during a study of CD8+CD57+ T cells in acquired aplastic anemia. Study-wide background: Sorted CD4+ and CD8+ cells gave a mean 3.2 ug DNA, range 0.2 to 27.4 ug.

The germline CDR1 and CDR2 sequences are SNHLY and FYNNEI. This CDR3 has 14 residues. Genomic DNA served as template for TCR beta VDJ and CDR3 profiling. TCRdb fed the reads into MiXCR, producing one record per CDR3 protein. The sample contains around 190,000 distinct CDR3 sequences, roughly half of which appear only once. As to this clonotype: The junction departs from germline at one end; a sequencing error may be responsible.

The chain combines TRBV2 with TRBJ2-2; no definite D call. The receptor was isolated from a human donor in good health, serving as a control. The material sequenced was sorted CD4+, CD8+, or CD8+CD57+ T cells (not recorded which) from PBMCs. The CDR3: CASREGTSGGELFF. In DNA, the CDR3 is TGTGCCAGCAGGGAAGGCACTTCGGGCGGGGAGCTGTTTTTT.